These 15 T cell receptor beta chains came from one sample sequenced in a study of T cell clonotyping in hematopoietic cell transplantation (TCRdb year 2021). This specimen's time point label, interpreted: recipient sample about 28 days before transplant, after cytoreduction. To prepare the library, the immunoSEQ multiplex PCR assay was applied. What TCRdb holds here is the immuneACCESS table cut down to in-frame rearrangements. Part of the clones is not present; checked against another copy, under half of the missing clones reflect an unresolved V gene, and the others are unexplained. The sample data list 49,000 or so clones, and roughly four fifths of these were observed just once. Clones ranked in the top ten supply approximately 5.4% of the sample. Specimen: peripheral blood mononuclear cells, collected before stem cell transplant. The receptors were gathered from a man in his fifties or sixties with myelodysplastic syndrome. Some clones in this sample may be carry-over from other donors' samples.

This clone has a handful of counts. The rearrangement uses TRBV7-2 and TRBJ1-5; D gene unclear. V was shortened by 5 bases and J by 3 bases, with 8 bases between the two germline ends. Germline CDR1 SGHTA, CDR2 FQGNSA. This CDR3 contains 13 residues. The CDR3 spells CASSKTFNQPQHF. Here the CDR3 DNA reads TGTGCCAGCAGCAAGACATTCAATCAGCCCCAGCATTTT.

The chain is built from TRBV29-1 and TRBJ1-4; 8 bases agree with TRBD1. This CDR3 region has 13 residues. V was pared by 5 bases and J by 7 bases, with 6 bases of the junction left unmatched. Germline CDR1 is SQVTM and CDR2 is ANQGSEA. The CDR3 DNA is TGCAGCGTTAATCTGCAGGGGGCTGAAAAACTGTTTTTT. It encodes CSVNLQGAEKLFF.

This clone was picked up one time. This rearrangement joins TRBV19 to TRBJ1-5; no clear D. Germline loops: CDR1 LNHDA, CDR2 SQIVND (reference sequence). V lost 9 bases and J lost 6, with 12 bases in between. CDR3 size: 12 residues. The CDR3 loop is CARSRILQPQHF. CDR3 bases: TGTGCCAGATCCAGGATTCTTCAGCCCCAGCATTTT.

V is TRBV5-6 and J is TRBJ1-4; D gene unclear. V was clipped by 1 base and J by 8 bases, with 12 bases between them. This CDR3 has 14 residues. The germline V gene has CDR1 SGHDT and CDR2 YYEEEE. DNA of the CDR3: TGTGCCAGCAGCTTGAAGGGAAGTGGGGAAAAACTGTTTTTT. Translated, it gives CASSLKGSGEKLFF.

The chain has TRBV19 and TRBJ2-2, with a tentative D call TRBD2 (6 bases). Germline CDR1 is LNHDA and CDR2 is SQIVND (reference sequence). The CDR3 length is 15 residues. Trimming shortened V by 11 bases and J by 1 base, and 17 bases separated the two germline ends. CDR3 amino acids: CASLKTSQNTGELFF. The CDR3, as DNA: TGTGCCTCCCTCAAAACTAGCCAGAACACCGGGGAGCTGTTTTTT.

The chain carries TRBV7-2 and TRBJ2-1; unclear D gene. The CDR3 extends over 13 amino acids. Germline assignment: CDR1 SGHTA and CDR2 FQGNSA. The V gene lost 1 base and the J gene lost 5 bases, with 6 bases spanning the gap. CDR3 DNA: TGTGCCAGCAGCTTAGGACTTAACAATGAGCAGTTCTTC. This translates into CASSLGLNNEQFF.

This clone has a handful of counts. The chain uses TRBV7-9 and TRBJ2-7; D is undetermined. In germline, CDR1 is SEHNR, CDR2 FQNEAQ (reference sequence). Trimming shortened V by 5 bases and J by 6 bases, and 14 bases separated the two germline ends. This CDR3 spans 13 amino acids. Here the CDR3 DNA reads TGTGCCAGCAGCCGACGAGAGTTCGGCGAGCAGTACTTC. This codes for CASSRREFGEQYF.

This chain connects TRBV5-6 to TRBJ1-1; D is undetermined. This CDR3 has 16 residues. Between the trimmed V and J ends, which lost 0 bases and 0 bases, there was a span of 12 bases. Germline assignment: CDR1 SGHDT and CDR2 YYEEEE. The CDR3 protein is CASSLVRTAMNTEAFF. CDR3 coding DNA: TGTGCCAGCAGCTTGGTGAGGACGGCCATGAACACTGAAGCTTTCTTT.

This clone was found a few times. The rearrangement joins TRBV28 to TRBJ1-1, with a possible D match to TRBD1 (5 bases). The CDR3 has 13 amino acids. The germline gives CDR1 MDHEN, CDR2 SYDVKM. Deletions cut 5 bases from V and 3 bases from J, with 10 bases between. The CDR3 region is CASSPSGYTEAFF. The CDR3 DNA follows: TGTGCCAGCAGTCCCTCAGGGTACACTGAAGCTTTCTTT. The entire variable domain, with the rest obtained from reference TRBV28 and TRBJ1-1, is as follows: DVKVTQSSRYLVKRTGEKVFLECVQDMDHENMFWYRQDPGLGLRLIYFSYDVKMKEKGDIPEGYSVSREKKERFSLILESASTNQTSMYLCASSPSGYTEAFFGQGTRLTVV.

The chain joins TRBV5-1 to TRBJ1-3, with a weak D call TRBD1 (5 bases). V lost 0 bases, J lost 6 bases, and 7 bases lay in between. There are 13 residues in the CDR3. Germline CDR1 and CDR2: SGHRS and YFSETQ. CDR3 region: CASSLDRLNTIYF. The DNA for the CDR3 is TGCGCCAGCAGCTTGGACAGGTTAAACACCATATATTTT.

The CDR3 here is CASSYLGQGGNTEAFF. Here the CDR3 DNA reads TGTGCCAGCAGTTACCTGGGACAGGGAGGGAACACTGAAGCTTTCTTT. V usage is TRBV6-5 and J usage is TRBJ1-1; TRBD1 agrees at 9 bases. Looked up from germline, CDR1 is MNHEY and CDR2 is SVGAGI. With 2 bases clipped from V and 1 base from J, the junction kept 5 bases outside the gene matches. The CDR3 is 16 amino acids.

The V gene is TRBV4-3, the J gene TRBJ1-6; D may be TRBD1 (6 bases). Germline V CDR1 and CDR2: LGHNA, YSLEER. The V end lost 1 base, the J end lost 9 bases, and 16 bases lay between the germline ends. The length of the CDR3 is 16 residues. The CDR3 sequence: CASSQVLGGSSSPLHF. The CDR3, as DNA: TGCGCCAGCAGCCAAGTTTTAGGGGGGTCAAGTTCACCCCTCCACTTT.

The chain recombines TRBV11-2 with TRBJ2-1; 7 bases agree with TRBD2. The CDR3 covers 17 residues. With V trimmed by 1 base and J by 2 bases, 8 bases remained unmatched. The V gene's germline CDR1 is SGHAT and CDR2 FQNNGV. CDR3: CASSLGFAGDPYNEQFF. The DNA of the CDR3 is TGTGCCAGCAGCTTAGGGTTCGCGGGGGATCCCTACAATGAGCAGTTCTTC.

The V gene is TRBV4-3, the J gene TRBJ2-7; 9 positions agree with TRBD2. The germline CDR1 and CDR2 sequences are LGHNA and YSLEER. Trimming at V came to 4 bases and at J to 0 bases, leaving 7 bases not matched to a gene. The CDR3 consists of 16 residues. CDR3 loop: CASSPLSGGPSYEQYF. The DNA of the CDR3 is TGCGCCAGCAGCCCTCTCAGCGGGGGGCCCTCCTACGAGCAGTACTTC.

The chain links TRBV2 to TRBJ1-5; D unresolved. The length of the CDR3 is 15 residues. V gave up 8 bases and J gave up 6 bases, with 20 bases separating them. The germline V gene encodes CDR1 SNHLY and CDR2 FYNNEI. The CDR3 nucleotides are TGTGCCAGCGGAGAAAACTCCCTTGGAGGTCAGCCCCAGCATTTT. It translates to CASGENSLGGQPQHF.